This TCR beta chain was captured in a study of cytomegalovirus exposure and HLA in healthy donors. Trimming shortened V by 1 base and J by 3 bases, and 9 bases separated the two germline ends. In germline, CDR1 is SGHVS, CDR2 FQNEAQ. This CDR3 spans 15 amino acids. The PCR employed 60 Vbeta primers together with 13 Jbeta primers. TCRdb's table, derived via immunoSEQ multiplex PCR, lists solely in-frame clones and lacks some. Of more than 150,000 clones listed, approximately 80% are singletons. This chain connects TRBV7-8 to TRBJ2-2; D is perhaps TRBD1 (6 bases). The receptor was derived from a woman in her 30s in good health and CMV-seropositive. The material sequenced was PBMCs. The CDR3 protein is CASSLGGGDTGELFF. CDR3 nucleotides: TGTGCCAGCAGCTTAGGAGGGGGTGACACCGGGGAGCTGTTTTTT.